Presented here are 28 T cell receptor beta chains from one specimen sequenced in a study of control samples from healthy donors and cancer patients. Clones were sequenced by immunoSEQ multiplex PCR, and TCRdb holds only the in-frame ones, with some missing. Of 98,000 or so clones listed, around 80% were seen once; the top ten hold 10%. The sample consisted of blood. These receptors were obtained from a woman aged 25 to 39 in good health.

This clone appeared once. CDR3 amino acids: CASSFHRDSYEQYF. The CDR3 DNA is TGTGCCAGCAGCTTCCACAGAGACTCCTACGAGCAGTACTTC. The chain has TRBV7-2 and TRBJ2-7, with D unclear. CDR1 and CDR2 from the germline V gene are SGHTA and FQGNSA. Trimming stripped 3 bases from V and 0 bases from J, with 9 bases between. This CDR3 contains 14 residues.

This chain's CDR3 is CARKSTGGYRYGYTF. CDR3 DNA: TGTGCCAGGAAATCGACAGGGGGCTATCGTTATGGCTACACCTTC. The chain links TRBV7-9 to TRBJ1-2; 10 bases are shared with TRBD1. Germline assignment: CDR1 SEHNR and CDR2 FQNEAQ (reference sequence). With 9 bases clipped from V and 5 bases from J, the junction kept 12 bases outside the gene matches. CDR3 size: 15 residues.

This rearrangement joins TRBV11-2 to TRBJ2-1; the D is unclear. The CDR3 length is 14 residues. Deletions cut 2 bases from V and 4 bases from J, with 9 bases between. Germline CDR1 SGHAT, CDR2 FQNNGV. CDR3 sequence: CASSLPVGYNEQFF. DNA for the CDR3: TGTGCCAGCAGCTTACCCGTAGGGTACAATGAGCAGTTCTTC. Variable domain in full (rest from reference TRBV11-2 and TRBJ2-1): EAGVAQSPRYKIIEKRQSVAFWCNPISGHATLYWYQQILGQGPKLLIQFQNNGVVDDSQLPKDRFSAERLKGVDSTLKIQPAKLEDSAVYLCASSLPVGYNEQFFGPGTRLTVL.

The rearrangement joins TRBV19 to TRBJ1-2; no clear D gene. CDR1 is LNHDA and CDR2 is SQIVND in the germline V gene (reference sequence). V lost 7 bases and J 2 bases, leaving 11 bases between the germline ends. The CDR3 extends over 13 amino acids. In nucleotides, the CDR3 is TGTGCCAGTACGCGGAGTAAGAACTATGGCTACACCTTC. Amino acids: CASTRSKNYGYTF.

The chain recombines TRBV6-2 or TRBV6-3 with TRBJ2-7; D unclear. The CDR3 sequence is 11 residues long. Trimming took off 6 bases at V and 3 bases at J, with 6 bases between the two ends. Germline V CDR1 and CDR2: MNHEY, SVGEGT. CDR3 sequence: CASSNFYEQYF. Here the CDR3 DNA reads TGTGCCAGCAGCAACTTCTACGAGCAGTACTTC.

This clone was recorded a few times. This sequence joins TRBV6-4 and TRBJ2-3; TRBD2 agrees at 10 bases. V shed 6 bases and J 6 bases; nucleotides not matched to a gene: 9. Germline V gene data show CDR1 as MRHNA and CDR2 as SNTAGT. This CDR3 is built from 15 residues. The CDR3 loop reads CASRKDSGGPDTQYF. CDR3 coding DNA: TGTGCCAGCAGAAAAGATAGCGGGGGGCCGGATACGCAGTATTTT.

The count of this clone is one. The chain recombines TRBV9 with TRBJ2-1; 7 bases are a match to TRBD1. Unmatched junction bases numbered 10, after V lost 3 bases and J lost 7 bases. This CDR3 has 15 residues. Germline-derived CDR1 and CDR2 are SGDLS and YYNGEE. CDR3 bases: TGTGCCAGCAGCGCAAGGACAGGCGCAGAGAATGAGCAGTTCTTC. Translating gives CASSARTGAENEQFF.

This chain joins TRBV30 and TRBJ1-1, with TRBD1 matching 8 bases. Germline V gene lookup returns CDR1 GTSNPN and CDR2 SVGIG (reference sequence). The CDR3 runs to 14 residues. The V and J ends lost 0 bases and 11 bases, in that order; junction bases with no gene match: 11. The CDR3 reads CAWSVRQGASGAFF. In DNA form, the CDR3 reads TGTGCCTGGAGTGTTAGGCAGGGGGCCAGTGGGGCTTTCTTT.

The chain uses TRBV6-6 and TRBJ2-1; D call uncertain. This CDR3 spans 12 amino acids. Trimming cost V 6 bases and J 7 bases, with 10 bases left between them. Germline V gene data show CDR1 as MNHNY and CDR2 as SVGAGI (reference sequence). CDR3 loop: CASRKTVNEQFF. CDR3 DNA: TGTGCCAGCAGGAAGACTGTGAATGAGCAGTTCTTC.

This clone has just one count. The chain uses TRBV19 and TRBJ1-1; no firm D call. V lost 6 bases and J 2 bases, leaving 13 bases between the germline ends. Per germline, CDR1 LNHDA and CDR2 SQIVND (reference sequence). There are 14 residues in the CDR3. CDR3 sequence reads: CASRVGEINTEAFF. The CDR3 nucleotides read TGTGCCAGTAGAGTTGGGGAGATTAACACTGAAGCTTTCTTT.

The CDR3 DNA sequence: TGTGCCAGCAGTTTGGGACCCTCCGGAAACACCATATATTTT. Encoded protein: CASSLGPSGNTIYF. The rearrangement links TRBV11-2 to TRBJ1-3, with D possibly matching TRBD1 (5 bases). This CDR3 region has 14 residues. Trimming shortened V by 6 bases and J by 4 bases, and 13 bases separated the two germline ends. CDR1 is SGHAT, CDR2 FQNNGV, per germline.

The chain has TRBV27 and TRBJ2-7; D is perhaps TRBD1 (5 bases). Per the germline V gene, CDR1 is MNHEY and CDR2 is SMNVEV (reference sequence). Trimming took 0 bases from V and 0 from J, leaving 6 bases between them. This CDR3 contains 14 residues. This CDR3 is CASSLSQGSYEQYF. DNA for the CDR3: TGTGCCAGCAGTTTATCGCAGGGCTCCTACGAGCAGTACTTC.

The rearrangement links TRBV4-3 to TRBJ1-2; no clear D. Germline V gives CDR1 LGHNA, CDR2 YSLEER. The CDR3 is 15 residues long. The germline V and J ends were trimmed by 0 bases and 8 bases, with 16 bases remaining between them. In DNA, the CDR3 is TGCGCCAGCAGCCAAGAAAACAGCCTCTCGGGGGGCTACACCTTC. Translated: CASSQENSLSGGYTF.

The chain employs TRBV5-6 and TRBJ1-2; D might be TRBD1 (6 bases). Germline V gene lookup returns CDR1 SGHDT and CDR2 YYEEEE. V shed 4 bases and J shed 7 bases, with 23 bases lying between them. The CDR3 is 16 amino acids. The CDR3 region is CASSRRRGTSEPGYTF. The CDR3 DNA is TGTGCCAGCAGCCGACGCCGGGGGACATCCGAACCTGGCTACACCTTC.

The genes are TRBV19 and TRBJ1-2; TRBD1 matches at 7 bases. CDR3 size: 16 residues. J was trimmed by 1 base and V by 2 bases; bases with no gene match: 7. The germline V gene has CDR1 LNHDA and CDR2 SQIVND (reference sequence). The CDR3 protein is CASSINRGWGNYGYTF. In DNA form, the CDR3 reads TGTGCCAGTAGTATAAACAGGGGCTGGGGTAACTATGGCTACACCTTC.

V is TRBV9 and J is TRBJ2-3; TRBD2 matches 8 bases. V shed 3 bases, J shed 7 bases, and the junction held 13 bases outside the gene matches. Germline V gives CDR1 SGDLS, CDR2 YYNGEE. The CDR3 length is 16 residues. This chain's CDR3 is CASSALQRGGQNTQYF. Written as DNA, the CDR3 is TGTGCCAGCAGCGCGTTACAACGGGGGGGCCAGAATACGCAGTATTTT.

The chain couples TRBV9 to TRBJ2-3, with 10 nucleotides matching TRBD2. This CDR3 has 15 residues. Trimming removed 3 bases from V and 6 bases from J; junction bases left unmatched: 7. From germline, CDR1 is SGDLS and CDR2 YYNGEE. The CDR3 here is CASSASGGAGDTQYF. In DNA form, the CDR3 reads TGTGCCAGCAGCGCCAGCGGGGGGGCTGGGGATACGCAGTATTTT.

The V gene is TRBV18, the J gene TRBJ1-6; no clear D gene. The CDR3 loop spans 14 amino acids. V was clipped by 1 base and J by 6 bases, with 7 bases between them. Germline V gene sequence: CDR1 KGHSH, CDR2 LQKENI. CDR3 sequence: CASSPQPFNSPLHF. The CDR3, as DNA: TGTGCCAGCTCACCACAACCTTTTAATTCACCCCTCCACTTT.

The chain carries TRBV4-3 and TRBJ1-6; a possible D gene is TRBD1 (6 bases). The CDR3 loop spans 17 amino acids. Germline V gene data show CDR1 as LGHNA and CDR2 as YSLEER. The V and J ends lost 1 base and 10 bases respectively, with 20 bases between them. The CDR3 DNA follows: TGCGCCAGCAGCCAAGCCCCCCGGGGCAGGGGTGGGTCACCCCTCCACTTT. Protein: CASSQAPRGRGGSPLHF.

The genes are TRBV7-2 and TRBJ2-7; the match to TRBD2 covers 11 bases. The length of the CDR3 is 16 residues. Looked up from germline, CDR1 is SGHTA and CDR2 is FQGNSA. Trimming at V came to 4 bases and at J to 2 bases, leaving 7 bases not matched to a gene. The CDR3 coding sequence is TGTGCCAGCAGCTCTGGACTAGCGGGTTCCCCCTACGAGCAGTACTTC. Residues: CASSSGLAGSPYEQYF. Using reference TRBV7-2 and TRBJ2-7 for the parts outside the CDR3, the full variable domain is GAGVSQSPSNKVTEKGKDVELRCDPISGHTALYWYRQSLGQGLEFLIYFQGNSAPDKSGLPSDRFSAERTGGSVSTLTIQRTQQEDSAVYLCASSSGLAGSPYEQYFGPGTRLTVT.

This chain uses TRBV10-3 with TRBJ1-2, with TRBD1 matching over 12 bases. Trimming took 7 bases from V and 7 from J; bases not matched to a gene: 4. The germline gives CDR1 ENHRY, CDR2 SYGVKD. The CDR3 is made up of 13 amino acids. CDR3 DNA sequence: TGTGCCATCATGGGACAGGGGGCTGGTGGCTACACCTTC. It is translated as CAIMGQGAGGYTF.

The chain is built from TRBV2 and TRBJ2-2, with D hard to call. CDR1 SNHLY and CDR2 FYNNEI come from the germline V gene. This CDR3 region has 11 residues. Trimming stripped 7 bases from V and 7 bases from J, with 7 bases between. CDR3 nucleotides: TGTGCCAGCACCTCCTACGGGGAGCTGTTTTTT. Translation: CASTSYGELFF.

The CDR3 nucleotides are TGTGCCAGCACCACGACTGACAGACGGAGCAATGAGCAGTTCTTC. Amino acids: CASTTTDRRSNEQFF. J is TRBJ2-1 and V is TRBV11-2; a possible D gene is TRBD1 (5 bases). Trimming stripped 7 bases from V and 6 bases from J, with 19 bases between. The CDR3 sequence is 15 residues long. The germline CDR1 and CDR2 sequences are SGHAT and FQNNGV.

This chain connects TRBV6-6 to TRBJ1-6; TRBD1 is a possible D gene (5 bases). The CDR3 runs to 15 residues. Trimming shortened V by 6 bases and J by 8 bases, and 17 bases separated the two germline ends. The germline V gene has CDR1 MNHNY and CDR2 SVGAGI (reference sequence). The CDR3 is CASSRGAPRDSPLHF. The CDR3 region has the DNA TGTGCCAGCAGCCGCGGGGCCCCAAGGGATTCACCCCTCCACTTT.

The rearrangement joins TRBV19 to TRBJ1-4; 7 bases are a match to TRBD1. V gave up 3 bases and J gave up 3 bases; unmatched junction bases: 1. CDR3 length: 14 residues. From germline, CDR1 is LNHDA and CDR2 SQIVND (reference sequence). CDR3 in amino acids: CASSMGTANEKLFF. The CDR3 DNA reads as TGTGCCAGTAGTATGGGGACAGCTAATGAAAAACTGTTTTTT.

This clone showed up just once. The chain couples TRBV7-8 to TRBJ2-6; TRBD1 aligns across 10 bases. Germline CDR1 and CDR2: SGHVS and FQNEAQ. V lost 1 base, J lost 1 base, and 1 base stayed unmatched. The CDR3 runs to 17 residues. The CDR3 sequence is CASSLEGQGSGANVLTF. The CDR3 DNA sequence: TGTGCCAGCAGCTTAGAGGGACAGGGGTCTGGGGCCAACGTCCTGACTTTC. Based on the CDR3 plus reference TRBV7-8 and TRBJ2-6, the full variable domain is GAGVSQSPRYKVAKRGQDVALRCDPISGHVSLFWYQQALGQGPEFLTYFQNEAQLDKSGLPSDRFFAERPEGSVSTLKIQRTQQEDSAVYLCASSLEGQGSGANVLTFGAGSRLTVL.

The genes are TRBV19 and TRBJ1-5; tentatively, D is TRBD1 (6 bases). Germline assignment: CDR1 LNHDA and CDR2 SQIVND (reference sequence). The V end lost 3 bases, the J end lost 5 bases, and 14 bases lay between the germline ends. CDR3 size: 15 residues. The CDR3 here is CASSMRWGADQPQHF. The CDR3 bases are TGTGCCAGTAGTATGCGTTGGGGGGCGGATCAGCCCCAGCATTTT. Full variable domain (outside the CDR3, taken from reference TRBV19 and TRBJ1-5): DGGITQSPKYLFRKEGQNVTLSCEQNLNHDAMYWYRQDPGQGLRLIYYSQIVNDFQKGDIAEGYSVSREKKESFPLTVTSAQKNPTAFYLCASSMRWGADQPQHFGDGTRLSIL.

The chain links TRBV5-4 to TRBJ2-5, with 10 bases fitting TRBD2. V trimming: 5 bases; J trimming: 1 base; junction bases outside the gene matches: 8. Germline V gene lookup returns CDR1 SGHNT and CDR2 YYREEE (reference sequence). The CDR3 is 16 amino acids. The CDR3 sequence is CASSSPAGGGQETQYF. Here the CDR3 DNA reads TGTGCCAGCAGTTCCCCAGCGGGGGGGGGCCAAGAGACCCAGTACTTC.